This record looks at one T cell receptor (beta chain) sequence and its context. Repertoires were generated with immunoSEQ multiplex PCR, while TCRdb's copy carries only in-frame clones and drops some. The data contain approximately 620,000 clones, 95% to 98% of them seen just once; the ten biggest clones take up about 0.057%. This sample stems from a study of shared clonotypes between healthy human individuals. Sequenced input: naive CD4+ T cells sorted from blood. Subset specified: CD45RA+ positively selected. The clonotype was recovered from a woman aged 25 to 39 in good health.

CDR3 sequence reads: CASSEAPGLLSPREKLFF. The CDR3 bases are TGTGCCAGCAGTGAAGCACCGGGACTCCTTTCCCCGCGAGAAAAACTGTTTTTT. This chain links TRBV6-1 with TRBJ1-4; D is perhaps TRBD1 (5 bases). Looked up from germline, CDR1 is MNHNS and CDR2 is SASEGT. V lost 0 bases to trimming and J lost 8 bases, with 22 bases between them. The CDR3 length is 18 residues.